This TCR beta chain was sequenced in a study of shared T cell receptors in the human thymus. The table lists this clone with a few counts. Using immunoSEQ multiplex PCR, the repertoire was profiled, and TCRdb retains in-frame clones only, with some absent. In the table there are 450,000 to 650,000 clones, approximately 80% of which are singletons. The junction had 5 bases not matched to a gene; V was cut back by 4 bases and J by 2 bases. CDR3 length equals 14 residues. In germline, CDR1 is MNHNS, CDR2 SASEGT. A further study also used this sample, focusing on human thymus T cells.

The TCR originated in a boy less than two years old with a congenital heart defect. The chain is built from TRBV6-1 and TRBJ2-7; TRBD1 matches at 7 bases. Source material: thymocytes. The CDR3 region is CASSGTGGPYEQYF. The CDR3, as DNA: TGTGCCAGCAGTGGGACAGGTGGGCCCTACGAGCAGTACTTC.